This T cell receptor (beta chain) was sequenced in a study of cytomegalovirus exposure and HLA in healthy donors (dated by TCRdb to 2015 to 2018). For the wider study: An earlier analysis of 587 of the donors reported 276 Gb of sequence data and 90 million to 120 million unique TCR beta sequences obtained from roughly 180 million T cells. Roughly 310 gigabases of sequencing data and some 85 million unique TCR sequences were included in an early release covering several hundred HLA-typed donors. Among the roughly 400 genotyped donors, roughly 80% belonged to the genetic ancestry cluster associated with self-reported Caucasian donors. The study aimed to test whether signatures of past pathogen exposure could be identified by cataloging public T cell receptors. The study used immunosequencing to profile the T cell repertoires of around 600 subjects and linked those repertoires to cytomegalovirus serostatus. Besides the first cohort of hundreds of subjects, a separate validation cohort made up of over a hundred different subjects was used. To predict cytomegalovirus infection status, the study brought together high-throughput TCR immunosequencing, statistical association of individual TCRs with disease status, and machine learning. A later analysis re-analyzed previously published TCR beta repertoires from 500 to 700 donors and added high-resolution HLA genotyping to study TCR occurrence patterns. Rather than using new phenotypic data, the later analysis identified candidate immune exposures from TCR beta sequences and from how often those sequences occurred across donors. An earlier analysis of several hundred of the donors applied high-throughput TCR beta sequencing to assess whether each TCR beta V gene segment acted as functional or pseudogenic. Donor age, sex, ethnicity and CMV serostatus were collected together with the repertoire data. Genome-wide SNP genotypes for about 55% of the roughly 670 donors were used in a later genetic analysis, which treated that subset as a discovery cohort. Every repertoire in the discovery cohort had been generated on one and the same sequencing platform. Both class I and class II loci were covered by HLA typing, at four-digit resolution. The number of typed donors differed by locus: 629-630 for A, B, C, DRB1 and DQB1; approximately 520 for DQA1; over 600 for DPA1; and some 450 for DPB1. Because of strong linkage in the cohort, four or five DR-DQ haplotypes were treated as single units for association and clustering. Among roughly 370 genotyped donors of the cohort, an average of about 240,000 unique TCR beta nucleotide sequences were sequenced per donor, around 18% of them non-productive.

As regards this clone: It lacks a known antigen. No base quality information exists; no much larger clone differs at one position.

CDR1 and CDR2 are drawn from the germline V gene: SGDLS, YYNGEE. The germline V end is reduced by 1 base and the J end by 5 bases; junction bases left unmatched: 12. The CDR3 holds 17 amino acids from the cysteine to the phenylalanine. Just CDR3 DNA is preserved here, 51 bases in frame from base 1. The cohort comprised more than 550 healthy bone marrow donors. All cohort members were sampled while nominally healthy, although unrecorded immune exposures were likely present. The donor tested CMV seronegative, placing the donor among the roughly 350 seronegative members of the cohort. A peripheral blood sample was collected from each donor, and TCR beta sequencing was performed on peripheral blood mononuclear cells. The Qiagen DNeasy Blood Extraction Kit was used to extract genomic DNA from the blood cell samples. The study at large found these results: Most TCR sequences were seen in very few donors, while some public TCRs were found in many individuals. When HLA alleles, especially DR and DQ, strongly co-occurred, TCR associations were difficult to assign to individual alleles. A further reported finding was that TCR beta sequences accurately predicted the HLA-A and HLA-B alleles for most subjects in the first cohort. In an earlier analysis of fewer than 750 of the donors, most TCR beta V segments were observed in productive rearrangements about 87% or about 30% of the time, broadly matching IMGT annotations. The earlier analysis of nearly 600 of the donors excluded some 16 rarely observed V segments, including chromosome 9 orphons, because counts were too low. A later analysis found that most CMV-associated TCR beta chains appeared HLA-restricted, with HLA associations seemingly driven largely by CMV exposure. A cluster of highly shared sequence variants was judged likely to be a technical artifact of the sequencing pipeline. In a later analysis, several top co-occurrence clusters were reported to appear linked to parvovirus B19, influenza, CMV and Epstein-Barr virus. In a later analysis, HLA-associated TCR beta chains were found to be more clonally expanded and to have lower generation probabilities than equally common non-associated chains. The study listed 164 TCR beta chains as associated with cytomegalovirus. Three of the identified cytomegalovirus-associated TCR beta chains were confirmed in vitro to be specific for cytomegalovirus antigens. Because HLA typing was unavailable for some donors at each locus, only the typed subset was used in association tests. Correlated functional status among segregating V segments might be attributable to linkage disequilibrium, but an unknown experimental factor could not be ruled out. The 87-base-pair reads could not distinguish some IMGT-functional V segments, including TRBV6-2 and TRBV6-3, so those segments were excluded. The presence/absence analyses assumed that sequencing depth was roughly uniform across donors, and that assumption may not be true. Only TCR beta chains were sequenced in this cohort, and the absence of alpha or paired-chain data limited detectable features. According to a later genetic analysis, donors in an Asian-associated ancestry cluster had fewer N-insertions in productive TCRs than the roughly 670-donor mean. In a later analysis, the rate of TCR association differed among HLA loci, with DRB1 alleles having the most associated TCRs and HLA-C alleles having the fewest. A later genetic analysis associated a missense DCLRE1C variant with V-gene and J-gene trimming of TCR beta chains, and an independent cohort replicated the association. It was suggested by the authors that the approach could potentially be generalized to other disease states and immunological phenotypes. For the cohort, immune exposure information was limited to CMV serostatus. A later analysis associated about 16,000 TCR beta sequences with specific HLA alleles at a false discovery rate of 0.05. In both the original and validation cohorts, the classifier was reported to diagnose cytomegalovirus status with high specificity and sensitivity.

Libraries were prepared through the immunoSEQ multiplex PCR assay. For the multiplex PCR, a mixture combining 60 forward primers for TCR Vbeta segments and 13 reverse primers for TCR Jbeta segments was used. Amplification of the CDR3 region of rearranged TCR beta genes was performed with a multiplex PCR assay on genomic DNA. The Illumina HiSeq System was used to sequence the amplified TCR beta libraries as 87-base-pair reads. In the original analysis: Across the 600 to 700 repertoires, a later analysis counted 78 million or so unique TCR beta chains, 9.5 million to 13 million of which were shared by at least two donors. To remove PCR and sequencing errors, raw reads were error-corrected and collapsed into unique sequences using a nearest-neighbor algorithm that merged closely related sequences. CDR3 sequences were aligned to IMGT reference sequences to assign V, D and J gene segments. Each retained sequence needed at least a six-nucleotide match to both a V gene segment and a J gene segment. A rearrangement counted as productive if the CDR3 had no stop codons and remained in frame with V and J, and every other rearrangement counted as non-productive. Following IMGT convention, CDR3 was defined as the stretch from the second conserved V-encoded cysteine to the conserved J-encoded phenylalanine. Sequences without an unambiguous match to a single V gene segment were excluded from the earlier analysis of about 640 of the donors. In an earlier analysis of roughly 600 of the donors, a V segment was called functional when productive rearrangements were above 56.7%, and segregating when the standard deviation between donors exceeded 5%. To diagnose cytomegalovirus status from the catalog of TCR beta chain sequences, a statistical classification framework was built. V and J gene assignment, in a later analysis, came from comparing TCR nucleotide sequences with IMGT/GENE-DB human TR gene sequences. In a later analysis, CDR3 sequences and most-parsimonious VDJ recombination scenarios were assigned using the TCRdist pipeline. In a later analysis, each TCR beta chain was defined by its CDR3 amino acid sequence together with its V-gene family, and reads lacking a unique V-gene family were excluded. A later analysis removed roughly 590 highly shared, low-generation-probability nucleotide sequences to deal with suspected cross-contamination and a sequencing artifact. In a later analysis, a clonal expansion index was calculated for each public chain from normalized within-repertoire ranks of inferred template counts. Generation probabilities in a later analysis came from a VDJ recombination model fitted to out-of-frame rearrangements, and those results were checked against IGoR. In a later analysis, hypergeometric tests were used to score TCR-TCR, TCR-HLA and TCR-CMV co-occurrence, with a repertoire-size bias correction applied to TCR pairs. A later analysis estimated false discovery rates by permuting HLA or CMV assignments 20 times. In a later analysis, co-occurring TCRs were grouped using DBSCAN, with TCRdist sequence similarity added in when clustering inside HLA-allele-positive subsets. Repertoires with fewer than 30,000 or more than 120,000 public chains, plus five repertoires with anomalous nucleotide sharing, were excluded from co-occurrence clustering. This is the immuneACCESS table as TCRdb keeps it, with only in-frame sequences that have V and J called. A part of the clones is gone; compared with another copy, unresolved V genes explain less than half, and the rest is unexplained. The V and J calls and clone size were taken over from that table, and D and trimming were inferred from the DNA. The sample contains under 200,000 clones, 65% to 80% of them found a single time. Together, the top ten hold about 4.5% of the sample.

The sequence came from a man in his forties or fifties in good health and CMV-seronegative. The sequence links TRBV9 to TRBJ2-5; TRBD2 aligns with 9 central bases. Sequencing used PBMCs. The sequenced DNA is TGTGCCAGCAGCGTAAGGGGGTATGGTAGCGGGGGTGAGACCCAGTACTTC. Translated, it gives CASSVRGYGSGGETQYF. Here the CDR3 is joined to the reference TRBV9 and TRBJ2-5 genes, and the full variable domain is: DSGVTQTPKHLITATGQRVTLRCSPRSGDLSVYWYQQSLDQGLQFLIQYYNGEERAKGNILERFSAQQFPDLHSELNLSSLELGDSALYFCASSVRGYGSGGETQYFGPGTRLLVL.